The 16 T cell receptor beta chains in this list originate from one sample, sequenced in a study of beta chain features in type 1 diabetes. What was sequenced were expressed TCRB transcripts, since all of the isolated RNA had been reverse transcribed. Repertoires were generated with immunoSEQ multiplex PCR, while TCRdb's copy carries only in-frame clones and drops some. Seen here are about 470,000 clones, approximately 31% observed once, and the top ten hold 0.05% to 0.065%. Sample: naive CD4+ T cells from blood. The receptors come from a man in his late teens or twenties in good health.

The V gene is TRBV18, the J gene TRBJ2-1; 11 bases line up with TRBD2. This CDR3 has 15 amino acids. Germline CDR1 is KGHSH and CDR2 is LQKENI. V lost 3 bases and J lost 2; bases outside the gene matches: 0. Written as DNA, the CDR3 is TGTGCCAGCTCACCGGGACTAGCGGCCTACAATGAGCAGTTCTTC. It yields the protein CASSPGLAAYNEQFF.

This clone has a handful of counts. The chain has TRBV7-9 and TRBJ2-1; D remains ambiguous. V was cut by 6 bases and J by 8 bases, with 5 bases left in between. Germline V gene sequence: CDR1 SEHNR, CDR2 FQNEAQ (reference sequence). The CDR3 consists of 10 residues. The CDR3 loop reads CASSDYEQFF. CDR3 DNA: TGTGCCAGCAGTGATTATGAGCAGTTCTTC.

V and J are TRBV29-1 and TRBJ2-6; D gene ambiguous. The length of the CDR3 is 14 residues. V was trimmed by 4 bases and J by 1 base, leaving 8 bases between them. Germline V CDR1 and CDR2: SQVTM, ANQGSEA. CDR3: CSVVTSSGANVLTF. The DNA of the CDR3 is TGCAGCGTTGTCACCTCGTCTGGGGCCAACGTCCTGACTTTC.

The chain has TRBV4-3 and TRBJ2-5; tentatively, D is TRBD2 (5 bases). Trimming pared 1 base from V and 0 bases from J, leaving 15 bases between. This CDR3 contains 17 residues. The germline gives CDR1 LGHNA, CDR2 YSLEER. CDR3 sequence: CASSQGRASTNQETQYF. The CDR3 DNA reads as TGCGCCAGCAGCCAAGGTCGGGCTAGCACAAACCAAGAGACCCAGTACTTC.

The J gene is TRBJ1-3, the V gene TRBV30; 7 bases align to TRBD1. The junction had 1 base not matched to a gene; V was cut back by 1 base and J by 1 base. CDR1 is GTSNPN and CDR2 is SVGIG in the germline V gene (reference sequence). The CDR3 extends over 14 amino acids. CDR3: CAWSGRGSGNTIYF. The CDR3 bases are TGTGCCTGGAGTGGCAGGGGGTCTGGAAACACCATATATTTT.

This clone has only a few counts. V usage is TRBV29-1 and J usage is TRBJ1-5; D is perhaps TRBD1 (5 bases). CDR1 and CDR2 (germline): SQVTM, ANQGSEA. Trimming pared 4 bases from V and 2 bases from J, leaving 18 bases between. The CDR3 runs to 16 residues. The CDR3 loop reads CSVVLWGGAGNQPQHF. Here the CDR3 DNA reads TGCAGCGTTGTGCTCTGGGGCGGGGCTGGCAATCAGCCCCAGCATTTT.

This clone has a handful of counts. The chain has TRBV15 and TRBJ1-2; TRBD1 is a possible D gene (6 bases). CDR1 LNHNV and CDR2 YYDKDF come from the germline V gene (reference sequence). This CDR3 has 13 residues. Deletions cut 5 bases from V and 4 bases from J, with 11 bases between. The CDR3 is CATSQGQPYGYTF. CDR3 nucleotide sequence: TGTGCCACCAGCCAAGGACAGCCCTATGGCTACACCTTC.

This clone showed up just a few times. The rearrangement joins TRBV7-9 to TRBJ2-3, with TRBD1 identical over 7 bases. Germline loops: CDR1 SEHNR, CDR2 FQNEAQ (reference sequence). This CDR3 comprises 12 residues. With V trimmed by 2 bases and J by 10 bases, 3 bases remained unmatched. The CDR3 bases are TGTGCCAGCAGCTTACCTACAGGGGCGCAGTATTTT. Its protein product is CASSLPTGAQYF.

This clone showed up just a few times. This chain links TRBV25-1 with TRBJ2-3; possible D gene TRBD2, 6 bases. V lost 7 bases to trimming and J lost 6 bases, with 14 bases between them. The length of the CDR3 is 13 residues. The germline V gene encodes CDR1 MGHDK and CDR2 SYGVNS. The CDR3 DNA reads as TGTGCCAGCACCCTCGGGAGTGCGGATACGCAGTATTTT. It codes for CASTLGSADTQYF.

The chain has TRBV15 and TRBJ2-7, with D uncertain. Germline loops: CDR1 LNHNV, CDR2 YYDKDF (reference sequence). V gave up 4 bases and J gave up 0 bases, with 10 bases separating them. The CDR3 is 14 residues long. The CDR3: CATSTFRTSYEQYF. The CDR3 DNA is TGTGCCACCAGCACCTTTCGCACCTCCTACGAGCAGTACTTC.

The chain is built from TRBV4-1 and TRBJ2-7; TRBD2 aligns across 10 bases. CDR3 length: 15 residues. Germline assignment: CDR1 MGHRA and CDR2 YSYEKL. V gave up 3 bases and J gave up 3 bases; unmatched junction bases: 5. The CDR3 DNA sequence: TGCGCCAGCAGCCAGTCCGGGACTAGCGTCTACGAGCAGTACTTC. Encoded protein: CASSQSGTSVYEQYF.

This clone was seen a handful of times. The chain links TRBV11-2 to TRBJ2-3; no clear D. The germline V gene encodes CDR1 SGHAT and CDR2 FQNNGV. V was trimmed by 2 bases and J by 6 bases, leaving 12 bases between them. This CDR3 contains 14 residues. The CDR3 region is CASSLQIREDTQYF. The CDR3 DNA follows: TGTGCCAGCAGCTTACAGATTAGAGAGGATACGCAGTATTTT.

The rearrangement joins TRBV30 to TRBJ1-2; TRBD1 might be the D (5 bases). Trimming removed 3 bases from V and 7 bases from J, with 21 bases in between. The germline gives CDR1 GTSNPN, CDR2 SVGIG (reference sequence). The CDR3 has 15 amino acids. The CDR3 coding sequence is TGTGCCTGGAGCCCCGCTTTTGGGGCACGTGGTGGCTACACCTTC. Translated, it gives CAWSPAFGARGGYTF.

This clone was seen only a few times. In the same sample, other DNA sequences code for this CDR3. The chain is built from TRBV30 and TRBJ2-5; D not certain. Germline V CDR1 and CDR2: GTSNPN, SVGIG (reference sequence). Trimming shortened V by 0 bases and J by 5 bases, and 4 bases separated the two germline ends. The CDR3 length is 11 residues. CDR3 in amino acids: CAWSVEETQYF. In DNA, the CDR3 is TGTGCCTGGAGTGTGGAGGAGACCCAGTACTTC.

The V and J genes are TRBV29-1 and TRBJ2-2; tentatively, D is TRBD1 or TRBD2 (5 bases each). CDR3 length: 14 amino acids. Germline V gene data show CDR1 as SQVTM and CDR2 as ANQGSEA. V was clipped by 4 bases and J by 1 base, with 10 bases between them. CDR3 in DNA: TGCAGCGTTGCCTGGGACCAGAACACCGGGGAGCTGTTTTTT. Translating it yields CSVAWDQNTGELFF.

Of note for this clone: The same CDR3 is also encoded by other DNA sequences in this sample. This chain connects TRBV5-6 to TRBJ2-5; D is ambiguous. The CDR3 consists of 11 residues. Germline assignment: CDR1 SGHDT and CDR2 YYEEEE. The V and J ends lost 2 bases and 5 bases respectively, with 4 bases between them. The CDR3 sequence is CASSLAETQYF. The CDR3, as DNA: TGTGCCAGCAGCTTAGCTGAGACCCAGTACTTC.